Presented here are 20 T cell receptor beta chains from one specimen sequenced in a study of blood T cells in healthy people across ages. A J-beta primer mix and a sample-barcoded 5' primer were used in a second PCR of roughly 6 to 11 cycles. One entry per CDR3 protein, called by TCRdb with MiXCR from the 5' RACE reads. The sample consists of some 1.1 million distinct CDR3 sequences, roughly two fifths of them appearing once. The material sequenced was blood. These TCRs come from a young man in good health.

In nucleotides, the CDR3 is TGCAGTGCTAGACGCAGTGACACTGAAGCTTTCTTT. Protein sequence: CSARRSDTEAFF. This rearrangement joins TRBV20-1 to TRBJ1-1; no definite D call. CDR1 and CDR2 (germline): DFQATT, SNEGSKA (reference sequence). The CDR3 is 12 residues long. V dropped 2 bases and J dropped 3 bases, with 7 bases sitting between them.

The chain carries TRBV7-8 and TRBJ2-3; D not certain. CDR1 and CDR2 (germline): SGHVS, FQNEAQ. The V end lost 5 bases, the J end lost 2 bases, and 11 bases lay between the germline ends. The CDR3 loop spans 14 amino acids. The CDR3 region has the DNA TGTGCCAGCAGCCCTCACCAGGACACAGATACGCAGTATTTT. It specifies CASSPHQDTDTQYF. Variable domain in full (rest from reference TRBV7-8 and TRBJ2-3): GAGVSQSPRYKVAKRGQDVALRCDPISGHVSLFWYQQALGQGPEFLTYFQNEAQLDKSGLPSDRFFAERPEGSVSTLKIQRTQQEDSAVYLCASSPHQDTDTQYFGPGTRLTVL.

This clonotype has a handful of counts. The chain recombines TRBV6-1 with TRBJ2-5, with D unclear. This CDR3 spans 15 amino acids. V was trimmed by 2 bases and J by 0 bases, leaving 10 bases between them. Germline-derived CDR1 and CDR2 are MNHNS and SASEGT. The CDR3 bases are TGTGCCAGCAGTGAATACAGTTTCTACCAAGAGACCCAGTACTTC. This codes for CASSEYSFYQETQYF.

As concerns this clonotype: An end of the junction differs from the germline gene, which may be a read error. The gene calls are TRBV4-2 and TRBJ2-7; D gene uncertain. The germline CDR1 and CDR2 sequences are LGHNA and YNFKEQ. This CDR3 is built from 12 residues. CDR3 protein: CAGSQSAREQYF. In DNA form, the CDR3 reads TGTGCCGGCAGCCAAAGTGCGAGGGAGCAGTACTTC.

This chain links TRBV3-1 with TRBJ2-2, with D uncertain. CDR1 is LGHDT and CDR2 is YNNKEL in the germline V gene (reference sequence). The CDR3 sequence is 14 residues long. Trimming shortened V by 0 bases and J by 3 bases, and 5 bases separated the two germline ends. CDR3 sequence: CASSQEGHTGELFF. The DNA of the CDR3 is TGTGCCAGCAGCCAAGAAGGACACACCGGGGAGCTGTTTTTT.

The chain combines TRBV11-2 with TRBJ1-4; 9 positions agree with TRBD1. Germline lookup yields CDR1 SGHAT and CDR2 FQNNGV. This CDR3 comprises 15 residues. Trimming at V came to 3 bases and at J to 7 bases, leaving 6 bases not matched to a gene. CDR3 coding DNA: TGTGCCAGCAGCTTCGGACAGGGGAGGGGTGAAAAACTGTTTTTT. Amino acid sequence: CASSFGQGRGEKLFF.

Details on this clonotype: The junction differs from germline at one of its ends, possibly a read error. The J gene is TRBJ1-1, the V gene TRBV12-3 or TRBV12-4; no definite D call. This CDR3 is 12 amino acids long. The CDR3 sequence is CTSSPLVTEAFF. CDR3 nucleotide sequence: TGTACCAGCAGTCCCCTCGTCACTGAAGCTTTCTTT.

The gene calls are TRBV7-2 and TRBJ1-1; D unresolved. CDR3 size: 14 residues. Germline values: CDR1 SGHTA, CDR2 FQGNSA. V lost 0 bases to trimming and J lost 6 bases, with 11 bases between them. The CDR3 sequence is CASSLALGRPEAFF. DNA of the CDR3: TGTGCCAGCAGCTTAGCTTTAGGCAGACCTGAAGCTTTCTTT.

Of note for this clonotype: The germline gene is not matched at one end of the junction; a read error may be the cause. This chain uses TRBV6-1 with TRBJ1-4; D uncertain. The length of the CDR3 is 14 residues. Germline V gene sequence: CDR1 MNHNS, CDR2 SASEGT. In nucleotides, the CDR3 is TGTGCCAGCAGGGAAGGTGGTACTAATGAAAAACTGTTTTTT. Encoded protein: CASREGGTNEKLFF.

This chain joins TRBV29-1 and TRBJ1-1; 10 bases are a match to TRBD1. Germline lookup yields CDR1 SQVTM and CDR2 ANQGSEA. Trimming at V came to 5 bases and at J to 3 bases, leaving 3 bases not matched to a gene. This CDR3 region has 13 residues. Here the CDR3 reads CSVMTGGYTEAFF. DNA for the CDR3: TGCAGCGTTATGACAGGGGGCTACACTGAAGCTTTCTTT.

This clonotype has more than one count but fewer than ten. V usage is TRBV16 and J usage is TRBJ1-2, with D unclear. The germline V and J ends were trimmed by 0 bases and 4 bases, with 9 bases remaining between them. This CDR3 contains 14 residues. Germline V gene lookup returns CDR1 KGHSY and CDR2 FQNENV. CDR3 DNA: TGTGCCAGCAGCCAATCGCAGGACGCCTATGGCTACACCTTC. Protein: CASSQSQDAYGYTF.

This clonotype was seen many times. Here the CDR3 DNA reads TGCAGTGCTAGGGCACGGGGCGTCGGCACAGATACGCAGTATTTT. Protein: CSARARGVGTDTQYF. The J gene is TRBJ2-3, the V gene TRBV20-1; D possibly matches TRBD1 or TRBD2 (5 bases each). Per germline, CDR1 DFQATT and CDR2 SNEGSKA (reference sequence). This CDR3 spans 15 amino acids. Trimming cost V 3 bases and J 1 base, with 14 bases left between them.

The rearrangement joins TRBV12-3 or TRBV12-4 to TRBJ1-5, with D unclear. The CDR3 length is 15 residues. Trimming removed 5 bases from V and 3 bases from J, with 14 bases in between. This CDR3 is CASSRTGRLNQPQHF. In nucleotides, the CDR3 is TGTGCCAGCAGTCGGACTGGACGTCTCAATCAGCCCCAGCATTTT.

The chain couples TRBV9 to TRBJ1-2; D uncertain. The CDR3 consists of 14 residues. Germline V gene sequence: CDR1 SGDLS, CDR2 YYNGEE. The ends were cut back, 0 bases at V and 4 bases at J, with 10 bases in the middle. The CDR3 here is CASSVDTGSYGYTF. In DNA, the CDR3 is TGTGCCAGCAGCGTAGATACGGGGAGCTATGGCTACACCTTC.

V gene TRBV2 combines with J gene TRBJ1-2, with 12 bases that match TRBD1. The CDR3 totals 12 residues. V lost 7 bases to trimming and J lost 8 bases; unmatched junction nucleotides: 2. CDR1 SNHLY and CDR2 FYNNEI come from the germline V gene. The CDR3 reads CASKGTGGGYTF. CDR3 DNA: TGTGCCAGCAAGGGGACAGGGGGCGGCTACACCTTC. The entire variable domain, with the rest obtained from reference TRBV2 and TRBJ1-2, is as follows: EPEVTQTPSHQVTQMGQEVILRCVPISNHLYFYWYRQILGQKVEFLVSFYNNEISEKSEIFDDQFSVERPDGSNFTLKIRSTKLEDSAMYFCASKGTGGGYTFGSGTRLTVV.

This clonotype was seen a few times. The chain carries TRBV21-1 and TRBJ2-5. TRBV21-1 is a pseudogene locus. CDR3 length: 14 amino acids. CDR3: CASSRGGDEETQYF. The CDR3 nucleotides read TGTGCCAGCAGCCGAGGTGGGGACGAAGAGACCCAGTACTTC.

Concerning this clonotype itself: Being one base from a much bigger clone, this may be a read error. The CDR3 protein is CASSPGTGYYEQYF. Written as DNA, the CDR3 is TGTGCCAGCAGTCCCGGGACAGGGTACTACGAGCAGTACTTC. The J gene is TRBJ2-5, the V gene TRBV27, with 9 nucleotides matching TRBD1. Near its end, the DNA agrees better with TRBJ2-7, so the J call may be wrong. The germline CDR1 and CDR2 sequences are MNHEY and SMNVEV (reference sequence). The CDR3 has 14 residues.

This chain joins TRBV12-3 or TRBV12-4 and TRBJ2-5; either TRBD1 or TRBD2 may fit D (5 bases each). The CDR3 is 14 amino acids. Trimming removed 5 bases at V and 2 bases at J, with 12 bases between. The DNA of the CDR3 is TGTGCCAGCAGTGGCCGGGACGGACAAGAGACCCAGTACTTC. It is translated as CASSGRDGQETQYF.

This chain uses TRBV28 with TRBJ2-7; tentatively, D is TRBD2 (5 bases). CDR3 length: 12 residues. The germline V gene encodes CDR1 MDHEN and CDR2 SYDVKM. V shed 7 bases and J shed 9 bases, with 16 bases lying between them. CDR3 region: CASTNPRGGQYF. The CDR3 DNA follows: TGTGCCAGCACCAACCCCCGGGGTGGGCAGTACTTC.

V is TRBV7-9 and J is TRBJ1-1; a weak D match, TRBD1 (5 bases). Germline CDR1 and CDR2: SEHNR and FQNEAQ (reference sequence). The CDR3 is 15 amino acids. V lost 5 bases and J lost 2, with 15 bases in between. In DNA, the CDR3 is TGTGCCAGCAGCCTCACACCGGACACCAACACTGAAGCTTTCTTT. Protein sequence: CASSLTPDTNTEAFF.